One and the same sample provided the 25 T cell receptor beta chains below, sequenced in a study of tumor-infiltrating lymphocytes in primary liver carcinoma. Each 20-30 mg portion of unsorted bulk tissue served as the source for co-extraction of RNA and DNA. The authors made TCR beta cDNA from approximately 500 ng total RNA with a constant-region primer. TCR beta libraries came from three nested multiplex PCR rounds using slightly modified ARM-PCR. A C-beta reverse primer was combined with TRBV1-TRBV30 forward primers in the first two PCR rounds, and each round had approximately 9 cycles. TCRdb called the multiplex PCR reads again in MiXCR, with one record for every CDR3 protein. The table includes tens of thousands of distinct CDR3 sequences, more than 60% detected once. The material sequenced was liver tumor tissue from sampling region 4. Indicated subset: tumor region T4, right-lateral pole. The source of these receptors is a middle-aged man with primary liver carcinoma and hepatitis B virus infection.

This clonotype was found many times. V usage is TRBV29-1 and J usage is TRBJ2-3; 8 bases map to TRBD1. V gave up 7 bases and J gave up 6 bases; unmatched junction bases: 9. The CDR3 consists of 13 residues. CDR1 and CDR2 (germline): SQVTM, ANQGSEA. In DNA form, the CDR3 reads TGCAGCGCTGGGCCGCAGGGGGCTGATACGCAGTATTTT. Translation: CSAGPQGADTQYF.

In DNA form, the CDR3 reads TGTGCCAGCAACACGGTGTCAGTAAACACCATATATTTT. Translating gives CASNTVSVNTIYF. The chain couples TRBV11-3 to TRBJ1-3; the D is unclear. Trimming stripped 7 bases from V and 6 bases from J, with 13 bases between. CDR1 and CDR2 (germline): SGHNT, YENEEA. The CDR3 runs 13 residues.

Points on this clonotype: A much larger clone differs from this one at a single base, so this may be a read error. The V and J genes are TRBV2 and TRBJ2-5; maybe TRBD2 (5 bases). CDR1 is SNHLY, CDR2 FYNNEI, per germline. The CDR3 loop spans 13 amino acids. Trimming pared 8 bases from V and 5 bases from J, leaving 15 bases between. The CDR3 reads CASGQLREETQYF. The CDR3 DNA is TGTGCCAGCGGCCAATTGAGGGAGGAGACCCAGTACTTC.

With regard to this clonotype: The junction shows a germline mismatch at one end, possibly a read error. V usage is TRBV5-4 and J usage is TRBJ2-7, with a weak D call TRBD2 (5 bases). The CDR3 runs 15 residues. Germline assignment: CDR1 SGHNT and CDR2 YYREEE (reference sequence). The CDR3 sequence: CASSLGGFAVGEQYF. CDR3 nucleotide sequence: TGTGCCAGCAGCTTGGGCGGGTTTGCGGTTGGCGAGCAATACTTC.

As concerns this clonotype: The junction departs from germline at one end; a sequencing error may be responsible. CDR3 sequence (DNA): TGTGCCAGCAAGCGCTACCATAGCACCGGGGAGCTGCTTTTT. As protein: CASKRYHSTGELLF. This sequence joins TRBV6-1 and TRBJ2-2; D possibly corresponds to TRBD2 (5 bases). The CDR3 runs 14 residues. CDR1 is MNHNS and CDR2 is SASEGT in the germline V gene.

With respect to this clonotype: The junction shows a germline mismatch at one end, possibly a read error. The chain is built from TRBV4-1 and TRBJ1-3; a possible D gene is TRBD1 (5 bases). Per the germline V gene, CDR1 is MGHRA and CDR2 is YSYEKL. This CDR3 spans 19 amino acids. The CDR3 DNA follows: TGCGCCAGCAGCCAGGCCGTAAGGGGAACGCTATGGTCTGGAAATACCATATATTTT. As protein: CASSQAVRGTLWSGNTIYF.

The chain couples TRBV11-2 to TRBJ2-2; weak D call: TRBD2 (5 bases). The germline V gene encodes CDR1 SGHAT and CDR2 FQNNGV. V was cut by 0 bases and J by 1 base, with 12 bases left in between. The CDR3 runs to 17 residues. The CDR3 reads CASSLDELARNTGELFF. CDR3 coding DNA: TGTGCCAGCAGCTTAGACGAGCTAGCTCGGAACACCGGGGAGCTGTTTTTT.

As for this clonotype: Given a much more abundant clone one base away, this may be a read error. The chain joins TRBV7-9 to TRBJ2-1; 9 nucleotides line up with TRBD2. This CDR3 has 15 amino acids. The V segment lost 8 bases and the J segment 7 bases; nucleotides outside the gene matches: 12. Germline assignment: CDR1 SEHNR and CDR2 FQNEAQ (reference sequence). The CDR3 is CASQPRAGGMNEQFF. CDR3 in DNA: TGTGCCAGCCAGCCTAGAGCGGGAGGTATGAATGAGCAGTTCTTC.

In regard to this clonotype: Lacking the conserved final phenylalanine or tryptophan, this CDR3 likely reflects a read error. The CDR3 here is CASIGLGGRNEQFL. CDR3 coding DNA: TGCGCCAGCATCGGACTTGGGGGGAGGAATGAGCAGTTCCTC. This chain links TRBV10-2 with TRBJ2-1, with a weak D call TRBD2 (6 bases). Germline CDR1 is WSHSY and CDR2 is SAAADI. CDR3 size: 14 residues. The germline V and J ends were trimmed by 7 bases and 7 bases, with 17 bases remaining between them.

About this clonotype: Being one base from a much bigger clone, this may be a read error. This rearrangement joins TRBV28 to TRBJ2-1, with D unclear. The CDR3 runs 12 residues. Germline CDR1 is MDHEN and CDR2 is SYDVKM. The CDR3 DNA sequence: TGTGCCAACAGTCTCTTGGGGTTCGAGCAGTTCTTC. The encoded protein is CANSLLGFEQFF.

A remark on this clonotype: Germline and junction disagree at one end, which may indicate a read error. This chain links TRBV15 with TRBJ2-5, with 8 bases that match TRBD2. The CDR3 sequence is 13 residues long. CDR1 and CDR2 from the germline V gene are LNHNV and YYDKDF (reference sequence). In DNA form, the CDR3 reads TGTGCCACCAGCAGCATAGGGCGGGAGGCCCAGTATTTC. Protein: CATSSIGREAQYF.

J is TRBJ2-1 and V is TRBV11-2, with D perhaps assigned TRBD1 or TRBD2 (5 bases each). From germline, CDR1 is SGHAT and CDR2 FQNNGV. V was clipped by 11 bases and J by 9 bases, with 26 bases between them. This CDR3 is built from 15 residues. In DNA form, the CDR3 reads TGTGCCGGCGTACTAGGGGACCTCTGGGGACGTGAGCAGTTCTTC. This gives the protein CAGVLGDLWGREQFF.

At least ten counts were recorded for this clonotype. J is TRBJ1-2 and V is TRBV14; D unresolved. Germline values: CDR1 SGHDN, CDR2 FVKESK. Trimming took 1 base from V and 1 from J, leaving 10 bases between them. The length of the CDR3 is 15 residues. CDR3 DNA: TGTGCCAGCAGCCAAGTGGGGTTCCTTAACTATGGCTACACCTTC. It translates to CASSQVGFLNYGYTF.

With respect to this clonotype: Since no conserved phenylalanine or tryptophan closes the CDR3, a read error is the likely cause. DNA for the CDR3: TGTGCCACCAGTGATTTGCCTGGGCAGGGGGCGCGGAATGAGCAGTTCTTA. It encodes CATSDLPGQGARNEQFL. V and J are TRBV24-1 and TRBJ2-1; 8 positions agree with TRBD1. V shed 0 bases and J 7 bases; nucleotides not matched to a gene: 10. This CDR3 is 17 amino acids long. The germline V gene has CDR1 KGHDR and CDR2 SFDVKD.

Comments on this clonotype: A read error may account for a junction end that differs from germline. The CDR3 is CAWSPRGWEQLF. The CDR3 region has the DNA TGTGCCTGGAGCCCGAGGGGTTGGGAGCAGCTATTC. The chain employs TRBV30 and TRBJ2-1; perhaps D is TRBD1 or TRBD2 (5 bases each). The CDR3 extends over 12 amino acids. Germline V gene lookup returns CDR1 GTSNPN and CDR2 SVGIG (reference sequence).

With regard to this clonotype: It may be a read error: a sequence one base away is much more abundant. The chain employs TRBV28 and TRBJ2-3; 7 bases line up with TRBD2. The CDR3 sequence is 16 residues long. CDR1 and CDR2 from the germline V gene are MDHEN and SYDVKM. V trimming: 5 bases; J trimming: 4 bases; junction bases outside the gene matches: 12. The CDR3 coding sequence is TGTGCCAGCAGTGCTTCGCAGCGGGGCCAAGCAGATACGCAGTATTTT. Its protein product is CASSASQRGQADTQYF.

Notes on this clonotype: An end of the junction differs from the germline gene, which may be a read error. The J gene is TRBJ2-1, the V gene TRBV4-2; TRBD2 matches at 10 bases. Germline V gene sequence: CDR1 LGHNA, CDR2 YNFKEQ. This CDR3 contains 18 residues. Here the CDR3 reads CASSMFLAGDGSYNEQFF. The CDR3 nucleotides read TGTGCTAGCAGCATGTTTCTAGCGGGGGACGGTTCCTACAATGAGCAGTTCTTC.

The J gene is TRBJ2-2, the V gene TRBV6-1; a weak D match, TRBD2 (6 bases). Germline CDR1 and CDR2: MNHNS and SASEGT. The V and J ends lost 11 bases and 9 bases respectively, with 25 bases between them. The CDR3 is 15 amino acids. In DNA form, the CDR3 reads TGTGCCGTAAAAGGGCCAGGAGGGAAGACCTGGGAGCTGTTTTTT. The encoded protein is CAVKGPGGKTWELFF.

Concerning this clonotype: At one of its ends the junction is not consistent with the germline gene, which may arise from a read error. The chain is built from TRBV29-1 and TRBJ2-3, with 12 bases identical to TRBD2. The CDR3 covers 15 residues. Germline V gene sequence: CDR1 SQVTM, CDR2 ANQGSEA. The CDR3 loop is CSVRTSGARTYTQYF. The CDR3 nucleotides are TGCAGCGTCCGGACTAGCGGGGCCCGCACATATACGCAATATTTT.

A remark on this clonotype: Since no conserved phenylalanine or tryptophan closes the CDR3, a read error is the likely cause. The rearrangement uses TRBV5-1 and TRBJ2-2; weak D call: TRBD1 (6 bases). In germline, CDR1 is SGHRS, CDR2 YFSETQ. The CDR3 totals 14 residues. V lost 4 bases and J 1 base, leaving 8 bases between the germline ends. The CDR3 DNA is TGCGCCAGCAGCCCGGGACAGAACACCGGGGAGCTGTTTTTA. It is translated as CASSPGQNTGELFL.

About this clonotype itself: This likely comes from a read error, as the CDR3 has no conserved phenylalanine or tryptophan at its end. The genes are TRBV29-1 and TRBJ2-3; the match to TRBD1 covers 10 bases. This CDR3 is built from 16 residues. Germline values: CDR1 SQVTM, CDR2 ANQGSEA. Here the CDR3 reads CSVELRDRGVADRQYC. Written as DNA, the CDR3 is TGCAGTGTTGAACTCCGGGACAGGGGAGTTGCAGATAGGCAGTATTGT.

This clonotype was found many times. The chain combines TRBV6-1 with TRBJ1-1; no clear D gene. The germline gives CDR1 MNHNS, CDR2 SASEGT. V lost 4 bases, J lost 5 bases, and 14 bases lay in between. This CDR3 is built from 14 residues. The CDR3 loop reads CASSATYFRTEAFF. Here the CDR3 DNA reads TGTGCCAGCAGTGCCACCTATTTCCGGACTGAAGCTTTCTTT.

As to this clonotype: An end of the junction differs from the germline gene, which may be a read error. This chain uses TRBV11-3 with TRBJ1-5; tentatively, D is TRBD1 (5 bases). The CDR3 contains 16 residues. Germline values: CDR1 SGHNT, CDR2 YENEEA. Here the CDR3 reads CASCLDVDRPNQPQHF. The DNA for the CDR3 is TGTGCCAGCTGCTTAGACGTAGACAGACCGAATCAGCCACAGCATTTT.

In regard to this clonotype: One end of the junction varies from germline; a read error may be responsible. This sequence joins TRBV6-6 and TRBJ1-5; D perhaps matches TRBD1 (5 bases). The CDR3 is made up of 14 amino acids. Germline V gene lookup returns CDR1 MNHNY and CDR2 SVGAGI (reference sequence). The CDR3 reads CAISGDGSSQPQHF. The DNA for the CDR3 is TGTGCCATCAGTGGGGACGGTAGCAGTCAGCCCCAGCATTTT.

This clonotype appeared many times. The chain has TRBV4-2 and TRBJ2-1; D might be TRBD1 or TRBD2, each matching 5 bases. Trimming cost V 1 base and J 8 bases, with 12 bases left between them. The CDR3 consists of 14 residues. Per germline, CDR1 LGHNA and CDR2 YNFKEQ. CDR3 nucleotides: TGTGCCAGCAGCCAAGCGGGACCCGATGATGAGCAGTTCTTC. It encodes CASSQAGPDDEQFF.